A selection of T cell receptor beta chains follows, all from one sample in a study of blood T cell repertoires in COVID-19. The protocol was immunoSEQ multiplex PCR, while the TCRdb copy is restricted to in-frame clones and leaves out a portion. The data hold approximately 360,000 clones, with 90% observed a single time. Source material: peripheral blood. Source of these receptors: a man between 18 and 29 years old with active or convalescent COVID-19. Each CDR3 is given with its conserved first and last residue. D genes are given only for firm matches. Size is stated for part of the rows, as once, few or many counts, or as a class when the clone is expanded.

V gene: TRBV28
J gene: TRBJ1-1
D gene: -
clone size: -
CDR3 DNA: TGTGCCAGCAGTGGGGGCAAACTTGAAGCTTTCTTT
CDR3 protein: CASSGGKLEAFF

V gene: TRBV29-1
J gene: TRBJ1-2
D gene: TRBD1
clone size: -
CDR3 DNA: TGCAGCGTTGAACGCAGGGGGCTCTACTATGGCTACACCTTC
CDR3 protein: CSVERRGLYYGYTF

V gene: TRBV3-1/TRBV3-2
J gene: TRBJ2-1
D gene: -
clone size: many
CDR3 DNA: TGTGCCAGCAGCCCGTCAGTAGCGCGGTCCTACAATGAGCAGTTCTTC
CDR3 protein: CASSPSVARSYNEQFF

V gene: TRBV6-5
J gene: TRBJ1-3
D gene: -
clone size: -
CDR3 DNA: TGTGCCAGCAGCCTTGACAGAAGCTCTGGAAACACCATATATTTT
CDR3 protein: CASSLDRSSGNTIYF

V gene: TRBV6-5
J gene: TRBJ2-1
D gene: TRBD1
clone size: -
CDR3 DNA: TGTGCCAGCAGTTACGACAGGGGGTACTACAATGAGCAGTTCTTC
CDR3 protein: CASSYDRGYYNEQFF

V gene: TRBV4-3
J gene: TRBJ2-6
D gene: TRBD1
clone size: -
CDR3 DNA: TGCGCCAGCAGCCAACGCCCATGGGGACAGTCCTCTGGGGCCAACGTCCTGACTTTC
CDR3 protein: CASSQRPWGQSSGANVLTF

V gene: TRBV2
J gene: TRBJ1-6
D gene: TRBD1
clone size: -
CDR3 DNA: TGTGCCAGCAGGGGGAGGACAGGGGGAAATTCACCCCTCCACTTT
CDR3 protein: CASRGRTGGNSPLHF

V gene: TRBV18
J gene: TRBJ1-1
D gene: TRBD1
clone size: -
CDR3 DNA: TGTGCCAGCTCACCACAAGAATTACAGGGGTCTACTGAAGCTTTCTTT
CDR3 protein: CASSPQELQGSTEAFF

V gene: TRBV7-6
J gene: TRBJ2-2
D gene: -
clone size: -
CDR3 DNA: TGTGCCAGCAGCCCGAGCACCGGGGAGCTGTTTTTT
CDR3 protein: CASSPSTGELFF

V gene: TRBV19
J gene: TRBJ1-3
D gene: -
clone size: -
CDR3 DNA: TGTGCCAGTAGTCCAAACAGGGTTTCTGGAAACACCATATATTTT
CDR3 protein: CASSPNRVSGNTIYF

V gene: TRBV4-1
J gene: TRBJ1-5
D gene: TRBD1
clone size: few
CDR3 DNA: TGCGCCAGCAGCCAAGATGACAGGGCCCAAGATTATAGCAATCAGCCCCAGCATTTT
CDR3 protein: CASSQDDRAQDYSNQPQHF

V gene: TRBV15
J gene: TRBJ1-5
D gene: -
clone size: few
CDR3 DNA: TGTGCCACCAGCAGAGATAGGGTAGGGGATCAGCCCCAGCATTTT
CDR3 protein: CATSRDRVGDQPQHF

V gene: TRBV6-1
J gene: TRBJ2-7
D gene: TRBD1
clone size: -
CDR3 DNA: TGTGCCAGCAGTGCTCGCCGGGACAGCGGCTCCTACGAGCAGTACTTC
CDR3 protein: CASSARRDSGSYEQYF

V gene: TRBV10-3
J gene: TRBJ1-6
D gene: -
clone size: -
CDR3 DNA: TGTGCCATCAGCCCGGGGCAGGGGCTAAATTCACCCCTCCACTTT
CDR3 protein: CAISPGQGLNSPLHF

V gene: TRBV7-2
J gene: TRBJ1-2
D gene: TRBD1
clone size: once
CDR3 DNA: TGTGCCAGCAGCTTAGACAGGGGTGGCTACACCTTC
CDR3 protein: CASSLDRGGYTF

V gene: TRBV20-1
J gene: TRBJ2-3
D gene: -
clone size: -
CDR3 DNA: TGCAGTGCTAGTGAGAGCGAGGGATACACAGATACGCAGTATTTT
CDR3 protein: CSASESEGYTDTQYF

V gene: TRBV7-2
J gene: TRBJ2-1
D gene: TRBD1
clone size: -
CDR3 DNA: TGTGCCAGCAGGACCGGCGGGACAGGGTCCCATGAGCAGTTCTTC
CDR3 protein: CASRTGGTGSHEQFF

V gene: TRBV19
J gene: TRBJ1-3
D gene: -
clone size: -
CDR3 DNA: TGTGCCAGTAGTATCAACAGGAACTCTGGAAACACCATATATTTT
CDR3 protein: CASSINRNSGNTIYF

V gene: TRBV4-3
J gene: TRBJ2-1
D gene: TRBD2
clone size: few
CDR3 DNA: TGCGCCAGCAGCCTCGGGGCGGGAGTTAATGAGCAGTTCTTC
CDR3 protein: CASSLGAGVNEQFF

V gene: TRBV4-3
J gene: TRBJ2-3
D gene: TRBD2
clone size: -
CDR3 DNA: TGCGCCAGCAGCCAAGAGGTGTTGACTAGCGGGTTTATCACAGATACGCAGTATTTT
CDR3 protein: CASSQEVLTSGFITDTQYF

V gene: TRBV19
J gene: TRBJ1-2
D gene: TRBD1
clone size: -
CDR3 DNA: TGTGCCAGTAGCGGACAGGGCCTTTACTATGGCTACACCTTC
CDR3 protein: CASSGQGLYYGYTF

V gene: TRBV11-2
J gene: TRBJ2-1
D gene: -
clone size: -
CDR3 DNA: TGTGCCAGCAGCCTCATAGCCAGCGCTGAGCAGTTCTTC
CDR3 protein: CASSLIASAEQFF

V gene: TRBV11-3
J gene: TRBJ2-7
D gene: TRBD1
clone size: -
CDR3 DNA: TGTGCCAGCAGCCCGCCTACAGGGGACCACGAGCAGTACTTC
CDR3 protein: CASSPPTGDHEQYF

V gene: TRBV6-5
J gene: TRBJ1-1
D gene: TRBD1
clone size: -
CDR3 DNA: TGTGCCAGCAGTCCGGACAGGGCAACGAACACTGAAGCTTTCTTT
CDR3 protein: CASSPDRATNTEAFF

V gene: TRBV9
J gene: TRBJ1-5
D gene: TRBD1
clone size: -
CDR3 DNA: TGTGCCAGCTCTTCCGGACAGGCAAGGCAGCCCCAGCATTTT
CDR3 protein: CASSSGQARQPQHF

V gene: TRBV18
J gene: TRBJ2-7
D gene: TRBD1
clone size: -
CDR3 DNA: TGTGCCAGCTCAGGGATGACAGGGTCGTACGAGCAGTACTTC
CDR3 protein: CASSGMTGSYEQYF

V gene: TRBV7-9
J gene: TRBJ2-2
D gene: TRBD2
clone size: -
CDR3 DNA: TGTGCCAGCAGCTTAAGGGGACTAGCCGGGGAGCTGTTTTTT
CDR3 protein: CASSLRGLAGELFF

V gene: TRBV5-1
J gene: TRBJ2-5
D gene: -
clone size: -
CDR3 DNA: TGCGCCAGCAGCTTAGGTGGGGGCGAGATTGGGACCCAGTACTTC
CDR3 protein: CASSLGGGEIGTQYF

V gene: TRBV6-4
J gene: TRBJ2-2
D gene: TRBD1
clone size: -
CDR3 DNA: TGTGCCAGCAGTGCGGACAGGGGGGACACCGGGGAGCTGTTTTTT
CDR3 protein: CASSADRGDTGELFF

V gene: TRBV6-6
J gene: TRBJ1-3
D gene: TRBD1
clone size: -
CDR3 DNA: TGTGCCAGCAGGCGAATGGGACAGGGCCCCACTGGAAACACCATATATTTT
CDR3 protein: CASRRMGQGPTGNTIYF

V gene: TRBV19
J gene: TRBJ2-3
D gene: TRBD2
clone size: -
CDR3 DNA: TGTGCCAGTAGAGGACTAGCGGGAGCAGGAGATACGCAGTATTTT
CDR3 protein: CASRGLAGAGDTQYF

V gene: TRBV6-5
J gene: TRBJ2-4
D gene: -
clone size: -
CDR3 DNA: TGTGCCACCATGGGAGACAAGCTAGCCAAAAACATTCAGTACTTC
CDR3 protein: CATMGDKLAKNIQYF

V gene: TRBV7-9
J gene: TRBJ2-1
D gene: -
clone size: -
CDR3 DNA: TGTGCCAGCAGCTTAAGAGGGGGAGGGGCTATAAGCTCCTACAATGAGCAGTTCTTC
CDR3 protein: CASSLRGGGAISSYNEQFF

V gene: TRBV6-5
J gene: TRBJ1-1
D gene: TRBD1
clone size: once
CDR3 DNA: TGTGCCAGCAGGCGGGACAGGGGGGACACTGAAGCTTTCTTT
CDR3 protein: CASRRDRGDTEAFF

V gene: TRBV7-9
J gene: TRBJ1-5
D gene: TRBD1
clone size: -
CDR3 DNA: TGTGCCAGCAGCGGGGGACAGGGTCTCACCCCCCAGCATTTT
CDR3 protein: CASSGGQGLTPQHF

V gene: TRBV29-1
J gene: TRBJ2-1
D gene: TRBD2
clone size: -
CDR3 DNA: TGCAGCGTTATCTTCACTAGCGGGACCGGGCGGGGGAATGAGCAGTTCTTC
CDR3 protein: CSVIFTSGTGRGNEQFF

V gene: TRBV5-1
J gene: TRBJ2-3
D gene: TRBD2
clone size: -
CDR3 DNA: TGCGCCAGCAGCTCCAGGACTAGCGGGGGTTACACAGATACGCAGTATTTT
CDR3 protein: CASSSRTSGGYTDTQYF

V gene: TRBV18
J gene: TRBJ2-2
D gene: TRBD2
clone size: -
CDR3 DNA: TGTGCCAGCTCACCTAGCGGGGGAACCGCGAACACCGGGGAGCTGTTTTTT
CDR3 protein: CASSPSGGTANTGELFF

V gene: TRBV7-9
J gene: TRBJ1-5
D gene: -
clone size: -
CDR3 DNA: TGTGCCAGCAGCTCACTGATTAGCAATCAGCCCCAGCATTTT
CDR3 protein: CASSSLISNQPQHF

V gene: TRBV3-1/TRBV3-2
J gene: TRBJ2-3
D gene: -
clone size: -
CDR3 DNA: TGTGCCAGCAGCGCCGCTAGCTCATTCGTTACGCAGTATTTT
CDR3 protein: CASSAASSFVTQYF

V gene: TRBV6-5
J gene: TRBJ2-3
D gene: TRBD1
clone size: few
CDR3 DNA: TGTGCCAATGATGGGGGACAGGGGAGGACAGATACGCAGTATTTT
CDR3 protein: CANDGGQGRTDTQYF

V gene: TRBV9
J gene: TRBJ1-1
D gene: -
clone size: -
CDR3 DNA: TGTGCCAGCAGCGCACAGGGTTGGGGGACTGAAGCTTTCTTT
CDR3 protein: CASSAQGWGTEAFF

V gene: TRBV24-1
J gene: TRBJ1-2
D gene: -
clone size: once
CDR3 DNA: TGTGCCACCAGCAGCCAGGGGAACTATGGCTACACCTTC
CDR3 protein: CATSSQGNYGYTF

V gene: TRBV7-9
J gene: TRBJ1-2
D gene: TRBD1
clone size: -
CDR3 DNA: TGTGCCAGCAGCAAGACAGGGGCACTGGATGGCTACACCTTC
CDR3 protein: CASSKTGALDGYTF

V gene: TRBV6-5
J gene: TRBJ2-1
D gene: -
clone size: -
CDR3 DNA: TGTGCCAGCCGGCGTTGGGCGGGGAATGAGCAGTTCTTC
CDR3 protein: CASRRWAGNEQFF